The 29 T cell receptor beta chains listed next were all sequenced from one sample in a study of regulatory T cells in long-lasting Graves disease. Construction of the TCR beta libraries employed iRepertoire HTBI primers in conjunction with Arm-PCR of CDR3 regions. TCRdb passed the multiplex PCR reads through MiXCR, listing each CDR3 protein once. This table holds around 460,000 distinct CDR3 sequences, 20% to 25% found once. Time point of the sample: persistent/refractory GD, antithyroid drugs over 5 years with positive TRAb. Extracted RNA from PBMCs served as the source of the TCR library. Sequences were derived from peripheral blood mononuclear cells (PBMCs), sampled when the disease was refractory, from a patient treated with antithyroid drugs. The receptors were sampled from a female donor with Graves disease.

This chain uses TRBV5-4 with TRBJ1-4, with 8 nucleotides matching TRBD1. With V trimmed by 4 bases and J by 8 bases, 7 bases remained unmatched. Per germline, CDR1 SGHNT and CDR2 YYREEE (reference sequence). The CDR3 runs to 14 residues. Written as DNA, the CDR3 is TGTGCCAGCAGCCGAGGACAGGGAACGGAAAAACTGTTTTTT. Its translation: CASSRGQGTEKLFF. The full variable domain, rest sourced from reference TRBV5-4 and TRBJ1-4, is ETGVTQSPTHLIKTRGQQVTLRCSSQSGHNTVSWYQQALGQGPQFIFQYYREEENGRGNFPPRFSGLQFPNYSSELNVNALELDDSALYLCASSRGQGTEKLFFGSGTQLSVL.

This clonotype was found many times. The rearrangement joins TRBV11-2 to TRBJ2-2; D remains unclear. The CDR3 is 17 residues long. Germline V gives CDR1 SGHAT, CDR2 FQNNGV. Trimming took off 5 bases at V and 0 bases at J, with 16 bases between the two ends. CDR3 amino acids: CASSPRTRAANTGELFF. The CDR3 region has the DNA TGTGCCAGCAGCCCCCGCACCCGGGCCGCGAACACCGGGGAGCTGTTTTTT.

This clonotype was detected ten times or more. The CDR3 bases are TGTGCCAGTAGTTCGCTTGCGGGGGGTCTACAGGGCTACACCTTC. It codes for CASSSLAGGLQGYTF. The rearrangement links TRBV19 to TRBJ1-2, with D perhaps matching TRBD1 (5 bases). Trimming stripped 5 bases from V and 8 bases from J, with 21 bases between. This CDR3 spans 15 amino acids. Germline loops: CDR1 LNHDA, CDR2 SQIVND (reference sequence).

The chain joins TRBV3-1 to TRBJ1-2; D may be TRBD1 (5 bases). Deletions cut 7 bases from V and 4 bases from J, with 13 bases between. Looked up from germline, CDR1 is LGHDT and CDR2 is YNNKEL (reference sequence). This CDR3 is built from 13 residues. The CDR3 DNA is TGTGCCAGCATCAAGGAGGGGAGCTATGGCTACACCTTC. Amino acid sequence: CASIKEGSYGYTF.

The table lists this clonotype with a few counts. In DNA form, the CDR3 reads TGTGCCAGTAGCGGGGAAACAGTCTCTTCCAACTATGGCTACACCTTC. Protein: CASSGETVSSNYGYTF. This chain uses TRBV19 with TRBJ1-2; D is uncertain. The germline gives CDR1 LNHDA, CDR2 SQIVND (reference sequence). V was clipped by 6 bases and J by 2 bases, with 19 bases between them. The CDR3 spans 16 residues.

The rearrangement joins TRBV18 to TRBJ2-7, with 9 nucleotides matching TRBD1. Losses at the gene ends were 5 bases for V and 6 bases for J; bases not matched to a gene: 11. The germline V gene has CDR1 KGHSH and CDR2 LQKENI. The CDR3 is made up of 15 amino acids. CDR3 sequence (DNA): TGTGCCAGCTCATCTTCCTTTGGGGACAGGGTCGAGCAGTACTTC. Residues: CASSSSFGDRVEQYF.

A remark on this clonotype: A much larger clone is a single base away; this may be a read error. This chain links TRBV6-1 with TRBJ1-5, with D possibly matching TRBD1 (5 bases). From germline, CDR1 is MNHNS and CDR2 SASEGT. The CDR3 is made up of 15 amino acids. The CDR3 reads CASSVGRHSNQSQHF. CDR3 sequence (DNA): TGTGCCAGCAGTGTGGGACGGCATAGCAATCAGTCCCAGCATTTT.

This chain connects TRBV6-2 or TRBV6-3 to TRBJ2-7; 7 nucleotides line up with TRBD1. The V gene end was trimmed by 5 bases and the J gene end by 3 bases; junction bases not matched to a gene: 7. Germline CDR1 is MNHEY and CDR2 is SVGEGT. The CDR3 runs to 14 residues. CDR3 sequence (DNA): TGTGCCAGCAGTACCCGACAGGGCATCTACGAGCAGTACTTC. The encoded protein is CASSTRQGIYEQYF.

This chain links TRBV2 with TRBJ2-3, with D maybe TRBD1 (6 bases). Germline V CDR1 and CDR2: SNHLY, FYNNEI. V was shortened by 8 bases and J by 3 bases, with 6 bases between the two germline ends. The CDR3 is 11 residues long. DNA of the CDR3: TGTGCCAGCGGACAGACAGATACGCAGTATTTT. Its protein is CASGQTDTQYF.

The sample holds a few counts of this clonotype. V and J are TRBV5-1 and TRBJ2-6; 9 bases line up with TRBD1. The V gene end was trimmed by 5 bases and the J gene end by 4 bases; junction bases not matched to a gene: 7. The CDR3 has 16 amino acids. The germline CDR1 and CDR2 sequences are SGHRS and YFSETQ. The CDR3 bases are TGCGCCAGCAGATGGACAGGGGAGTACGGGGCCAACGTCCTGACTTTC. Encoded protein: CASRWTGEYGANVLTF.

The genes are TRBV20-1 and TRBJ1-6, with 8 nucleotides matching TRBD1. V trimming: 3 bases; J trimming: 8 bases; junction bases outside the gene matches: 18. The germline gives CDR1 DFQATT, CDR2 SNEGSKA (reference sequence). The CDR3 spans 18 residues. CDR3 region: CSARDYQGGQAGYSPLHF. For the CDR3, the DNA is TGCAGTGCTAGGGACTACCAAGGGGGACAGGCGGGCTATTCACCCCTCCACTTT.

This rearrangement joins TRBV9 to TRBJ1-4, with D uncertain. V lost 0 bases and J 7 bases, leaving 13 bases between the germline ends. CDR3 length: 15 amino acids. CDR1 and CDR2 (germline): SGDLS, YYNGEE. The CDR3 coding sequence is TGTGCCAGCAGCGTAGCGTCCGGGTGGAGTGAAAAACTGTTTTTT. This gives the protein CASSVASGWSEKLFF.

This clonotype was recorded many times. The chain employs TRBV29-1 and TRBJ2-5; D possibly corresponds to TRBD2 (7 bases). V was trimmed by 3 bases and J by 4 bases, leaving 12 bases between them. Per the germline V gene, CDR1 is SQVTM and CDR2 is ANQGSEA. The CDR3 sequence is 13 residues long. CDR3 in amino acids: CSVDSGEGETQYF. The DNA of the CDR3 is TGCAGCGTTGATTCAGGGGAGGGAGAGACCCAGTACTTC.

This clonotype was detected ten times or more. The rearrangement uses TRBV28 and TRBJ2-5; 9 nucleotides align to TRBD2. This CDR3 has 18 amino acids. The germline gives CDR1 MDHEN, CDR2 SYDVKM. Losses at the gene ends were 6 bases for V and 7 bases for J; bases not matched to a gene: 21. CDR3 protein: CASRGSSSGVFQGGTQYF. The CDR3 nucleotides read TGTGCCAGCAGGGGGTCGTCTAGCGGGGTCTTTCAGGGAGGGACCCAGTACTTC.

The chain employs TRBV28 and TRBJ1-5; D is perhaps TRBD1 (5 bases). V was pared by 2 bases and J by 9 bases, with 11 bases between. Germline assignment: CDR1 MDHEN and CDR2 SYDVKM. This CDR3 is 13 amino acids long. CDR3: CASSLGGVRPQHF. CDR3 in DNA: TGTGCCAGCAGTTTAGGGGGGGTGAGGCCCCAGCATTTT.

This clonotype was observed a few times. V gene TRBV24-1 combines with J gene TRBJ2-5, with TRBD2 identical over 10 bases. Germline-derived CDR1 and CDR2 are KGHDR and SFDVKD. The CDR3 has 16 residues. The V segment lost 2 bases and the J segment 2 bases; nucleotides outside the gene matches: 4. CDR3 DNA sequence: TGTGCCACCAGTGATTCTGGACTAGCGGTACAAGAGACCCAGTACTTC. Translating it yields CATSDSGLAVQETQYF.

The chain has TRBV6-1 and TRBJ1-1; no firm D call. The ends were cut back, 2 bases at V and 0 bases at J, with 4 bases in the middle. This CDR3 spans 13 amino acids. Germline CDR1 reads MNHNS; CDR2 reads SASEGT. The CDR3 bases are TGTGCCAGCAGTGAATTGGTGAACACTGAAGCTTTCTTT. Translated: CASSELVNTEAFF.

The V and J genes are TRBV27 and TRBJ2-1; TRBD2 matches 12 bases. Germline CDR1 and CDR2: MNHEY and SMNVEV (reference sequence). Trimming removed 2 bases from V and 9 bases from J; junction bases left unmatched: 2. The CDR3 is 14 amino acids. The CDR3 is CASSLRTSGTEQFF. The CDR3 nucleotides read TGTGCCAGCAGTTTACGGACTAGCGGGACTGAGCAGTTCTTC.

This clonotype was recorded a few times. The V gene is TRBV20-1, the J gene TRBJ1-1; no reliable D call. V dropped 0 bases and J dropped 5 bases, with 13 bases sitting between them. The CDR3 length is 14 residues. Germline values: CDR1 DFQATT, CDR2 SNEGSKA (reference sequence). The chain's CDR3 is CSARESKLVTEAFF. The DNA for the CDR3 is TGCAGTGCTAGAGAGTCAAAGTTGGTGACTGAAGCTTTCTTT.

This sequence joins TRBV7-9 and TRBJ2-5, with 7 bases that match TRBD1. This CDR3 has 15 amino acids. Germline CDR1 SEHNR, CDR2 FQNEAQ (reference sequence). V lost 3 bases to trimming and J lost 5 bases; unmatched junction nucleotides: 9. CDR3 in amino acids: CASSFGTDTTETQYF. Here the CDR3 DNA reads TGTGCCAGCAGCTTCGGGACAGATACGACTGAGACCCAGTACTTC.

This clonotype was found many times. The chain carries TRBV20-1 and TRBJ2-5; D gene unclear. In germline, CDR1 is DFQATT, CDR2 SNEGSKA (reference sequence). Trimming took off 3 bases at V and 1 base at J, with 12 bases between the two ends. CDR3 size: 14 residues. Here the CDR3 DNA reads TGCAGTGCTAGGGGTCGGGCAGGCCAAGAGACCCAGTACTTC. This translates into CSARGRAGQETQYF.

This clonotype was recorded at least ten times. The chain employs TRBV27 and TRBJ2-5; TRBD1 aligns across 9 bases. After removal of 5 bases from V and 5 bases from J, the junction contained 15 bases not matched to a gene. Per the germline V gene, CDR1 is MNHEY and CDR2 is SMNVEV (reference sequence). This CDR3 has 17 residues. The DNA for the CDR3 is TGTGCCAGCAGTCCCCACTGGACAGGGGAAGGCGGGGAGACCCAGTACTTC. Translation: CASSPHWTGEGGETQYF.

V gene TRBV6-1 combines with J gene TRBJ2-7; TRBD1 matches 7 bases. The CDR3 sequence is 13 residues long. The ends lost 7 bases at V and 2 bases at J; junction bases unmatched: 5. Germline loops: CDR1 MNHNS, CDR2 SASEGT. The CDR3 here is CASNDRAAYEQYF. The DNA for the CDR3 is TGTGCCAGCAATGACAGGGCAGCCTACGAGCAGTACTTC.

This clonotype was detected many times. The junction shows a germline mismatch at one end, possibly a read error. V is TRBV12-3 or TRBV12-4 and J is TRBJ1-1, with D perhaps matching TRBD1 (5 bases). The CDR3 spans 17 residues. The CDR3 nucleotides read TGTGCCAGCAGTCCGCGGGGGGGGTCGGGGTTGAACACTGAAGCCTTCTTT. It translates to CASSPRGGSGLNTEAFF.

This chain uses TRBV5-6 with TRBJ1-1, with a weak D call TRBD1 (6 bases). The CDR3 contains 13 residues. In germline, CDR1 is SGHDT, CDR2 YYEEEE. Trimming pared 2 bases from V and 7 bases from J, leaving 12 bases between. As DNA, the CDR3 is TGTGCCAGCAGCTTCAGGGGAGAGGGTGAAGCTTTCTTT. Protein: CASSFRGEGEAFF.

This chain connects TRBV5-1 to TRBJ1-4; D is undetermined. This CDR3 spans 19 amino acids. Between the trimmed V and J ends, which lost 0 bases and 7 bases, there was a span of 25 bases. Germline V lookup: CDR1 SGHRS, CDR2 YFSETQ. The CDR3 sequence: CASSLGTNPTSGKGEKLFF. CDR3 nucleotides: TGCGCCAGCAGCTTGGGGACGAACCCCACCTCGGGCAAGGGTGAAAAACTGTTTTTT.

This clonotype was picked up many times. CDR3 in amino acids: CASSVGRDGYTF. The CDR3 DNA sequence: TGTGCCAGCAGCGTCGGACGGGATGGCTACACCTTC. The genes are TRBV5-4 and TRBJ1-2; D not resolved. This CDR3 spans 12 amino acids. Germline V gene sequence: CDR1 SGHNT, CDR2 YYREEE (reference sequence). V lost 4 bases and J 6 bases, leaving 10 bases between the germline ends. Complete variable domain (other parts from reference TRBV5-4 and TRBJ1-2): ETGVTQSPTHLIKTRGQQVTLRCSSQSGHNTVSWYQQALGQGPQFIFQYYREEENGRGNFPPRFSGLQFPNYSSELNVNALELDDSALYLCASSVGRDGYTFGSGTRLTVV.

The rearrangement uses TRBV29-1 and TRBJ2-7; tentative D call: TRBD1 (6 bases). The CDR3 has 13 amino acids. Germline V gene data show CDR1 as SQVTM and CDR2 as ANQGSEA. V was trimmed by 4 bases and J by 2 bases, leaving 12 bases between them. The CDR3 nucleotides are TGCAGCGTTGGTCGTACAGGGACCTACGAGCAGTACTTC. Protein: CSVGRTGTYEQYF.

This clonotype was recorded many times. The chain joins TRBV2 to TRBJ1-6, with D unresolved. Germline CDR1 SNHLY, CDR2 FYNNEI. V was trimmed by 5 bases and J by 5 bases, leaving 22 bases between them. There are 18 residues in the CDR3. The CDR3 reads CASSPTFGRGMHNSPLHF. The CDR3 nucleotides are TGTGCCAGCAGTCCGACCTTTGGACGGGGAATGCATAATTCACCCCTCCACTTT.